A selection of T cell receptor beta chains follows, all from one sample in a study of T cell repertoires in cytomegalovirus infection. TCRdb ran MiXCR on the reads and lists one entry per CDR3 protein. The sample lists about 770,000 distinct CDR3 sequences, roughly 28% occurring once. These TCRs are of unknown antigen specificity. The sequencing used cultured CD8+ T cells from PBMCs, collected from culture after CMV antigen stimulation. The receptor set was obtained from a human donor in good health (CMV status not recorded). Some clones in this sample may be carry-over from other donors' samples. CDR3s include the opening cysteine and the closing phenylalanine or tryptophan. D genes are given only for firm matches. Clone size is stated in some rows and not others, as once, few, many or a class when expanded.

clone_size	j_call	v_call	d_call	cdr3_nt	cdr3_aa
.	TRBJ1-1	TRBV7-9	.	TGTGCCAGCAGCCAAGTTCCCGGGGAAGCTTTCTTT	CASSQVPGEAFF
many	TRBJ1-1	TRBV7-8	TRBD1	TGTGCCAGCAGCTTAGCGGGACAGGCTTTGGTGATAGGAACTGAAGCTTTCTTT	CASSLAGQALVIGTEAFF
.	TRBJ1-3	TRBV6-5	.	TGTGCCAGCAGTTACTCCAGGGGAGGAAACACCATATATTTT	CASSYSRGGNTIYF
.	TRBJ2-7	TRBV10-3	TRBD1	TGTGCCATCGGAGGAGGGGGACAGGGAGGATACGAGCAGTACTTC	CAIGGGGQGGYEQYF
many	TRBJ2-2	TRBV7-2	TRBD2	TGTGCCAGCAGCTTTCGGGGTAGCGGGGCCCAAGGCACCGGGGAGCTGTTTTTT	CASSFRGSGAQGTGELFF
many	TRBJ1-1	TRBV7-8	TRBD1	TGTGCCAGCAGCTGGCCGGGACAGGGATCTACTGAAGCTTTCTTT	CASSWPGQGSTEAFF
.	TRBJ1-3	TRBV7-8	.	TGTGCCAGCAGCCTCCTAGTTGTCGGGGGAGATTCGGGAAACACCATATATTTT	CASSLLVVGGDSGNTIYF
.	TRBJ2-1	TRBV7-9	.	TGTGCCAGCAGCTATCCGGGACGGGCCGGGGGCAATGAGCAGTTCTTC	CASSYPGRAGGNEQFF
.	TRBJ1-6	TRBV7-2	.	TGTGCCAGCAGCTTAGAGGCAGGTCCAAATTCACCCCTCCACTTT	CASSLEAGPNSPLHF
.	TRBJ2-6	TRBV7-9	TRBD1	TGTGCCAGCAGCTTAGGAGGGGACAGGGACGCTCTGGGGGCCAACGTCCTGACTTTC	CASSLGGDRDALGANVLTF